This TCR beta chain was identified in a study of blood T cell repertoires in COVID-19. The CDR3 is 14 amino acids. CDR1 and CDR2 from the germline V gene are SGHKS and YYEKEE (reference sequence). J gave up 8 bases and V 4 bases, and 9 bases lay outside the gene matches. Data came from immunoSEQ multiplex PCR; TCRdb stores just in-frame clones and leaves some out. This sample has some 120,000 clones, with around four fifths found just once. The sequenced sample was peripheral blood. The clonotype was recovered from a man aged 70 or older with acute or convalescent COVID-19. The chain links TRBV5-5 to TRBJ1-2; 9 bases fit TRBD1. The DNA for the CDR3 is TGTGCCAGCAGCGTCGAACAGGGGGCTTTGGGCTACACCTTC. Its translation: CASSVEQGALGYTF.